This T cell receptor beta chain comes out of a study of control samples from healthy donors and cancer patients. Clones were sequenced by immunoSEQ multiplex PCR, and TCRdb holds only the in-frame ones, with some missing. The sample lists 140,000 to 150,000 clones, over 85% occurring once. The junction had 14 bases not matched to a gene; V was cut back by 0 bases and J by 6 bases. Germline assignment: CDR1 SGHTA and CDR2 FQGNSA. This CDR3 has 18 amino acids. This clonotype originated in a man between 18 and 35 years old in good health. Material: blood. The chain employs TRBV7-2 and TRBJ2-3, with 8 bases lining up with TRBD2. The CDR3 spells CASSLAAGAGGDADTQYF. CDR3 coding DNA: TGTGCCAGCAGCTTAGCGGCTGGGGCGGGAGGTGATGCCGATACGCAGTATTTT.